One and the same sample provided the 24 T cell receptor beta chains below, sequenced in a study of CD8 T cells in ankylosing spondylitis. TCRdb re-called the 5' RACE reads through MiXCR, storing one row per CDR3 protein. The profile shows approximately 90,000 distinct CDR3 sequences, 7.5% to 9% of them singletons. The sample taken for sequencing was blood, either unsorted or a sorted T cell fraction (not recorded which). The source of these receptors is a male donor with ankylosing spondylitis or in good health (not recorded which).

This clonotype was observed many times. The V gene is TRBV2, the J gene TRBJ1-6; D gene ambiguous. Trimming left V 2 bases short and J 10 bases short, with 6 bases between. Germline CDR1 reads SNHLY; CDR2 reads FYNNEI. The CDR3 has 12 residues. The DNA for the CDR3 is TGTGCCAGCAGTGAACCCGGGTCACCCCTCCACTTT. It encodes CASSEPGSPLHF.

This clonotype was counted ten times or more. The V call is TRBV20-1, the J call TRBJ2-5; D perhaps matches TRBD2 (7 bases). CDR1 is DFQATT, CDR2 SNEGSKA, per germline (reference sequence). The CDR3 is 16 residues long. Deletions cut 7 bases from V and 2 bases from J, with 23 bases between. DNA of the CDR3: TGCAGTGACCCTTTGTTTCTCGGGGGGCCACAAGAGACCCAGTACTTC. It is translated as CSDPLFLGGPQETQYF.

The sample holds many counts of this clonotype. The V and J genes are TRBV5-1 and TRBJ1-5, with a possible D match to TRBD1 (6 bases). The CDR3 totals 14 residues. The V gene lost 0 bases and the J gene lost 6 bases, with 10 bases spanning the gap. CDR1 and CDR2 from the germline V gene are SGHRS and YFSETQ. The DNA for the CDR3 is TGCGCCAGCAGCTTGGGGACAGTCGGTCAGCCCCAGCATTTT. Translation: CASSLGTVGQPQHF.

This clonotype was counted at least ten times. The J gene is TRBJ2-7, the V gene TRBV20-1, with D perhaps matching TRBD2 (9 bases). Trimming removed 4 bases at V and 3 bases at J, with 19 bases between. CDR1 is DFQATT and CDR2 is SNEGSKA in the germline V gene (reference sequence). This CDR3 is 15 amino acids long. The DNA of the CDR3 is TGCAGTGCTAACCTCCTAGCGGGACAGGTCTACGAGCAGTACTTC. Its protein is CSANLLAGQVYEQYF.

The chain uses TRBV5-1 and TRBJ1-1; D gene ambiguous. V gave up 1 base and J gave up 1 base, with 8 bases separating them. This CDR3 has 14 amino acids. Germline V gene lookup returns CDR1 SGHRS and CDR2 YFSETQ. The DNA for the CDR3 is TGCGCCAGCAGCTTGAGAGGGTGGAACACTGAAGCTTTCTTT. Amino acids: CASSLRGWNTEAFF.

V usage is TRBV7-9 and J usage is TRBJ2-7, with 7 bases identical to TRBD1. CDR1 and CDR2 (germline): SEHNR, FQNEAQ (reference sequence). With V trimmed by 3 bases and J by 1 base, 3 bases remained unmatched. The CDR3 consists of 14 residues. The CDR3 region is CASSFPGQSYEQYF. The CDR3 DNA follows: TGTGCCAGCAGCTTCCCGGGACAGTCCTACGAGCAGTACTTC.

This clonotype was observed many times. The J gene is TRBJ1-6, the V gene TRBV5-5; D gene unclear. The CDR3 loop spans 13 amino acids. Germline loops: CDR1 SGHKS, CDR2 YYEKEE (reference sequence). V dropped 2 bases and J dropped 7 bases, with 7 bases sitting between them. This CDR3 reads CASSFPGNSPLHF. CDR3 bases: TGTGCCAGCAGCTTCCCCGGGAATTCACCCCTCCACTTT.

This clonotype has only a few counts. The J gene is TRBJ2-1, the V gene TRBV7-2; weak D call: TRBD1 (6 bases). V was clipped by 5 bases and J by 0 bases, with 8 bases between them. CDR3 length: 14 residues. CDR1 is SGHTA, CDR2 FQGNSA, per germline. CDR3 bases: TGTGCCAGCAGCCAGGGGCACTCCTACAATGAGCAGTTCTTC. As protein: CASSQGHSYNEQFF.

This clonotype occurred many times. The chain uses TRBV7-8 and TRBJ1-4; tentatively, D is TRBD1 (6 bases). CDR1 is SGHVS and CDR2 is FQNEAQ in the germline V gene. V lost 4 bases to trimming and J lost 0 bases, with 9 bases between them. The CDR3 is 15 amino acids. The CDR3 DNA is TGTGCCAGCAGCTCTCGGACAGCAACTAATGAAAAACTGTTTTTT. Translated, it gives CASSSRTATNEKLFF. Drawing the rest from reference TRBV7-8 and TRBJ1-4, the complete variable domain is GAGVSQSPRYKVAKRGQDVALRCDPISGHVSLFWYQQALGQGPEFLTYFQNEAQLDKSGLPSDRFFAERPEGSVSTLKIQRTQQEDSAVYLCASSSRTATNEKLFFGSGTQLSVL.

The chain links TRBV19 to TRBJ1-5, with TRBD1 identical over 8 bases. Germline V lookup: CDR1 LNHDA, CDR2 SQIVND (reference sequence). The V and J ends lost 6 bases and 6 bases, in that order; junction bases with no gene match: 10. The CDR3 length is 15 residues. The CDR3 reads CASRRTGQGGQPQHF. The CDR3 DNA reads TGTGCCAGTAGAAGGACAGGGCAAGGGGGTCAGCCCCAGCATTTT.

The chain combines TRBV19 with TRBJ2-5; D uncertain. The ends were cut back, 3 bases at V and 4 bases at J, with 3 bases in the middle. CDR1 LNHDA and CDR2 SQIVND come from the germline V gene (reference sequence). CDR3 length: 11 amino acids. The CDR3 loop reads CASSMAETQYF. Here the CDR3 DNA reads TGTGCCAGTAGTATGGCAGAGACCCAGTACTTC. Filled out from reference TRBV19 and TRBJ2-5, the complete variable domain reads DGGITQSPKYLFRKEGQNVTLSCEQNLNHDAMYWYRQDPGQGLRLIYYSQIVNDFQKGDIAEGYSVSREKKESFPLTVTSAQKNPTAFYLCASSMAETQYFGPGTRLLVL.

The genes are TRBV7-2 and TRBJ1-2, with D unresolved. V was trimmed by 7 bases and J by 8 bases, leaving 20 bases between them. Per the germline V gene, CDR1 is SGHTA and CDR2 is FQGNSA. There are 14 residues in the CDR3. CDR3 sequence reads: CASIRRWVIQGYTF. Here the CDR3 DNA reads TGTGCCAGCATCCGGAGATGGGTGATACAAGGCTACACCTTC.

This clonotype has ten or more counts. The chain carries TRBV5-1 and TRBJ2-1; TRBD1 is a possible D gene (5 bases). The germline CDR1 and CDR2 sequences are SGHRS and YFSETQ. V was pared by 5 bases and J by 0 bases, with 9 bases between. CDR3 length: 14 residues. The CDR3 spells CASSRTSSYNEQFF. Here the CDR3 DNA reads TGCGCCAGCAGTCGGACAAGCTCCTACAATGAGCAGTTCTTC. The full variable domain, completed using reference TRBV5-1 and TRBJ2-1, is KAGVTQTPRYLIKTRGQQVTLSCSPISGHRSVSWYQQTPGQGLQFLFEYFSETQRNKGNFPGRFSGRQFSNSRSEMNVSTLELGDSALYLCASSRTSSYNEQFFGPGTRLTVL.

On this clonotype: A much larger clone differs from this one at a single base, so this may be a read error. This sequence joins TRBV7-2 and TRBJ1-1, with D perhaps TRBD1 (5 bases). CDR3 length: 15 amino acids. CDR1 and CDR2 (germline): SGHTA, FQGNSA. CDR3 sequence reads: CVSSLMGTPNTEAFF. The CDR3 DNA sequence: TGTGTCAGCAGCTTAATGGGGACGCCGAACACTGAAGCTTTCTTT.

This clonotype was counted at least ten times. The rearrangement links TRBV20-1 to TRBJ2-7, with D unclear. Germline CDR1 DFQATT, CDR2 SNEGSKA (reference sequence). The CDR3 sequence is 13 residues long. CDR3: CSTRVRASYEQYF. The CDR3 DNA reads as TGCAGCACCCGTGTCCGGGCCTCCTACGAGCAGTACTTC.

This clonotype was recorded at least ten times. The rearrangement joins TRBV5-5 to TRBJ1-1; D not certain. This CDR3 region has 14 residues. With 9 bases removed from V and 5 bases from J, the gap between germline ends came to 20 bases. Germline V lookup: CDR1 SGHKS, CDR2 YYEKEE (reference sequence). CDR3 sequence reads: CATLDPYGSTEAFF. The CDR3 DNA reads TGTGCCACCCTTGACCCGTACGGGTCAACTGAAGCTTTCTTT.

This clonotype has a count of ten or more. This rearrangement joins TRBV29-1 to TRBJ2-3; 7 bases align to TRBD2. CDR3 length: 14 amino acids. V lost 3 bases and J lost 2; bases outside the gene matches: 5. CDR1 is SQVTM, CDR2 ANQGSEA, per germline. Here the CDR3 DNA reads TGCAGCGTTGATGGCGGGAGAGTCACAGATACGCAGTATTTT. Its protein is CSVDGGRVTDTQYF.

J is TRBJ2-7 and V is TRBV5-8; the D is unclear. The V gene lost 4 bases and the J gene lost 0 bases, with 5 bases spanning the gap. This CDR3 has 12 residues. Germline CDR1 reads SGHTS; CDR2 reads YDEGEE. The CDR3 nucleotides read TGTGCCAGCAGCGAATTCTCCTACGAGCAGTACTTC. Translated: CASSEFSYEQYF.

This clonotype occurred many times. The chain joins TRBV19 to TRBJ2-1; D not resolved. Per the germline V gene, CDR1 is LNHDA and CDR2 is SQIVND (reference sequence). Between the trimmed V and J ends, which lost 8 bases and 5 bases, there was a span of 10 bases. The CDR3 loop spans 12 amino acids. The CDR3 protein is CASALQHNEQFF. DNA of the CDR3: TGTGCCAGTGCCCTTCAGCACAATGAGCAGTTCTTC.

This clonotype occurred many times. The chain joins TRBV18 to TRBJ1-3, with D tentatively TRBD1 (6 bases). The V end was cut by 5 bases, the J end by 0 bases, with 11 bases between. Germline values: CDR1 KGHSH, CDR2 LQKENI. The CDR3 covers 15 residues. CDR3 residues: CASSSGQSSGNTIYF. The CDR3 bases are TGTGCCAGCTCATCCGGACAGAGCTCTGGAAACACCATATATTTT.

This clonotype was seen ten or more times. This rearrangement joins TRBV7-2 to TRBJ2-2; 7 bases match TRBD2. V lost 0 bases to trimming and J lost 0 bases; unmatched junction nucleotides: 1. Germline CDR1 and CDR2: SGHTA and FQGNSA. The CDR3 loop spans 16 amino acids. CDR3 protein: CASSLAGGANTGELFF. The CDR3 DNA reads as TGTGCCAGCAGCTTAGCGGGAGGGGCGAACACCGGGGAGCTGTTTTTT.

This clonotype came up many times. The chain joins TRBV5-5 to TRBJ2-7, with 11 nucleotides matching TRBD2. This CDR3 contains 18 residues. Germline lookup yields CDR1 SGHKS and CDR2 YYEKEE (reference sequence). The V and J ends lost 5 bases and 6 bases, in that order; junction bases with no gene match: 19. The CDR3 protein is CASRSSPGLAVASGEQYF. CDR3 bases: TGTGCCAGCAGATCTAGTCCGGGACTAGCGGTTGCTTCGGGCGAGCAGTACTTC.

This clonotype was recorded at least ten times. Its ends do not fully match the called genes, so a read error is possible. CDR3 loop: CASSLDPDVNQPQHF. CDR3 in DNA: TGTGCCAGCAGTTTGGACCCGGACGTCAATCAGCCCCAGCATTTT. The rearrangement joins TRBV5-5 to TRBJ1-5, with unresolved D. The CDR3 runs 15 residues. From germline, CDR1 is SGHKS and CDR2 YYEKEE (reference sequence).

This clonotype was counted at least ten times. The CDR3 reads CSVVGTSGGTYNEQFF. The CDR3 nucleotides read TGCAGCGTTGTCGGGACTAGCGGGGGGACCTACAATGAGCAGTTCTTC. J is TRBJ2-1 and V is TRBV29-1; TRBD2 agrees at 15 bases. This CDR3 is 16 amino acids long. Germline V lookup: CDR1 SQVTM, CDR2 ANQGSEA. V lost 4 bases to trimming and J lost 2 bases; unmatched junction nucleotides: 3.